A single sample gave rise to the 19 T cell receptor beta chains below, sequenced in a study of blood T cell repertoires in COVID-19. Clones were sequenced by immunoSEQ multiplex PCR, and TCRdb holds only the in-frame ones, with some missing. The table includes 30,000 to 35,000 clones, roughly 82% detected once. The sequenced material came from peripheral blood. These receptors all come from a man older than 75 with active or convalescent COVID-19.

V and J are TRBV12-2 and TRBJ2-2; the table calls TRBD2, which could not be checked here. TRBV12-2 counts as a pseudogene. This CDR3 is built from 12 residues. The CDR3, as DNA: TGTGCATGGGAGGGAAACACCGGGGAGCTGTTTTTT. This translates into CAWEGNTGELFF.

The chain has TRBV11-2 and TRBJ1-1; tentatively, D is TRBD1 (6 bases). The length of the CDR3 is 15 residues. Germline V gives CDR1 SGHAT, CDR2 FQNNGV. Trimming shortened V by 1 base and J by 1 base, and 10 bases separated the two germline ends. DNA of the CDR3: TGTGCCAGCAGCTTAGTCCTAGGGGGGAACACTGAAGCTTTCTTT. Residues: CASSLVLGGNTEAFF.

Only one count was recorded for this clone. The chain carries TRBV2 and TRBJ1-6; D perhaps matches TRBD1 (5 bases). V gave up 6 bases and J gave up 5 bases, with 8 bases separating them. The CDR3 spans 13 residues. The germline CDR1 and CDR2 sequences are SNHLY and FYNNEI. CDR3 residues: CASRQVDNSPLHF. DNA of the CDR3: TGTGCCAGCAGACAGGTCGATAATTCACCCCTCCACTTT.

This clone came up a few times. V usage is TRBV5-8 and J usage is TRBJ1-1, with 9 bases fitting TRBD1. The CDR3 covers 15 residues. CDR1 and CDR2 from the germline V gene are SGHTS and YDEGEE. Unmatched junction bases numbered 8, after V lost 4 bases and J lost 4 bases. Here the CDR3 reads CASSPLQGAATEAFF. The CDR3 DNA reads as TGTGCCAGCAGCCCGCTACAGGGGGCGGCCACTGAAGCTTTCTTT. Full variable domain (remainder filled in from reference TRBV5-8 and TRBJ1-1): EAGVTQSPTHLIKTRGQQATLRCSPISGHTSVYWYQQALGLGLQFLLWYDEGEERNRGNFPPRFSGRQFPNYSSELNVNALELEDSALYLCASSPLQGAATEAFFGQGTRLTVV.

The chain has TRBV5-1 and TRBJ2-1, with 15 bases that match TRBD2. The germline V gene encodes CDR1 SGHRS and CDR2 YFSETQ. V gave up 3 bases and J gave up 9 bases; unmatched junction bases: 7. The CDR3 is 16 amino acids. CDR3 protein: CASSSGGLAGGREQFF. Here the CDR3 DNA reads TGCGCCAGCAGCTCAGGCGGACTAGCGGGAGGGCGTGAGCAGTTCTTC.

This chain connects TRBV20-1 to TRBJ2-1, with 7 positions matching TRBD1. J was trimmed by 14 bases and V by 0 bases; bases with no gene match: 1. The CDR3 spans 10 residues. Germline CDR1 and CDR2: DFQATT and SNEGSKA (reference sequence). In DNA, the CDR3 is TGCAGTGCTAGAGACGGACAGGAGTTCTTC. It yields the protein CSARDGQEFF.

This sequence joins TRBV28 and TRBJ1-1; D is unresolved. The CDR3 totals 14 residues. CDR1 is MDHEN, CDR2 SYDVKM, per germline. Trimming left V 5 bases short and J 1 base short, with 11 bases between. CDR3 coding DNA: TGTGCCAGCAGTCCCCTCCAACAGAACACTGAAGCTTTCTTT. Protein sequence: CASSPLQQNTEAFF.

The chain recombines TRBV5-8 with TRBJ1-6; perhaps TRBD1 as D (5 bases). The CDR3 sequence is 17 residues long. Germline values: CDR1 SGHTS, CDR2 YDEGEE. V shed 1 base and J shed 0 bases, with 11 bases lying between them. In DNA form, the CDR3 reads TGTGCCAGCAGCTTGCGGGGGTTAAGCTCCTATAATTCACCCCTCCACTTT. Residues: CASSLRGLSSYNSPLHF.

This clone was seen once. CDR3 nucleotide sequence: TGTGCCAGCCTCTTTGAAGCGGGAGGGCCCAATGAGCAGTTCTTC. Translated, it gives CASLFEAGGPNEQFF. The chain joins TRBV5-5 to TRBJ2-1; 10 positions agree with TRBD2. Germline lookup yields CDR1 SGHKS and CDR2 YYEKEE (reference sequence). The CDR3 covers 15 residues. Trimming took 7 bases from V and 6 from J; bases not matched to a gene: 10. Together with reference TRBV5-5 and TRBJ2-1, the CDR3 gives the full variable domain: DAGVTQSPTHLIKTRGQQVTLRCSPISGHKSVSWYQQVLGQGPQFIFQYYEKEERGRGNFPDRFSARQFPNYSSELNVNALLLGDSALYLCASLFEAGGPNEQFFGPGTRLTVL.

The V call is TRBV7-2, the J call TRBJ1-2; D is unresolved. The CDR3 consists of 13 residues. Trimming stripped 7 bases from V and 8 bases from J, with 17 bases between. Germline CDR1 is SGHTA and CDR2 is FQGNSA. CDR3 loop: CASIQSGVEGYTF. CDR3 DNA sequence: TGTGCCAGCATCCAAAGCGGAGTTGAGGGCTACACCTTC.

V is TRBV5-4 and J is TRBJ2-2; 7 nucleotides agree with TRBD2. The V and J ends lost 0 bases and 6 bases, in that order; junction bases with no gene match: 14. Per germline, CDR1 SGHNT and CDR2 YYREEE (reference sequence). This CDR3 comprises 18 residues. The CDR3: CASSLGPSRGRGAGELFF. CDR3 in DNA: TGTGCCAGCAGCTTGGGCCCCTCTCGCGGGAGAGGCGCCGGGGAGCTGTTTTTT. The full variable domain, completed using reference TRBV5-4 and TRBJ2-2, is ETGVTQSPTHLIKTRGQQVTLRCSSQSGHNTVSWYQQALGQGPQFIFQYYREEENGRGNFPPRFSGLQFPNYSSELNVNALELDDSALYLCASSLGPSRGRGAGELFFGEGSRLTVL.

The rearrangement links TRBV4-1 to TRBJ2-7; TRBD2 matches at 8 bases. The J segment lost 7 bases and the V segment lost 4 bases, leaving 6 bases of the junction unmatched. The CDR3 extends over 13 amino acids. Germline CDR1 reads MGHRA; CDR2 reads YSYEKL. The CDR3, as DNA: TGCGCCAGCAGCCCCCGGGAGGGGAGGGAGCAGTACTTC. Encoded protein: CASSPREGREQYF.

This chain uses TRBV4-2 with TRBJ2-2, with D possibly matching TRBD2 (5 bases). Germline CDR1 is LGHNA and CDR2 is YNFKEQ. The CDR3 extends over 17 amino acids. V shed 0 bases and J shed 1 base, with 12 bases lying between them. CDR3 sequence (DNA): TGTGCCAGCAGCCAAGATTCCCTAGCCCTGAACACCGGGGAGCTGTTTTTT. This gives the protein CASSQDSLALNTGELFF.

V usage is TRBV7-3 and J usage is TRBJ2-7, with TRBD2 matching over 10 bases. This CDR3 contains 13 residues. In germline, CDR1 is SGHTA, CDR2 FQGTGA. Trimming cost V 6 bases and J 3 bases; bases outside gene matches: 2. CDR3 nucleotides: TGTGCCAGCAGTCGGACTAGCGGCTACGAGCAGTACTTC. It specifies CASSRTSGYEQYF.

This rearrangement joins TRBV19 to TRBJ2-3; 7 bases are shared with TRBD1. With 5 bases clipped from V and 2 bases from J, the junction kept 7 bases outside the gene matches. This CDR3 contains 15 residues. The germline gives CDR1 LNHDA, CDR2 SQIVND (reference sequence). The DNA of the CDR3 is TGTGCCAGTAGTCCCATGACAGGGTACACAGATACGCAGTATTTT. Translation gives CASSPMTGYTDTQYF.

The rearrangement joins TRBV24-1 to TRBJ2-1; possibly TRBD1 for D (5 bases). The CDR3 has 16 amino acids. V was shortened by 3 bases and J by 0 bases, with 11 bases between the two germline ends. Germline V lookup: CDR1 KGHDR, CDR2 SFDVKD. CDR3 in DNA: TGTGCCACCAGTGATAAGGGGCCGGGCTCCTACAATGAGCAGTTCTTC. This codes for CATSDKGPGSYNEQFF.

The chain employs TRBV28 and TRBJ1-1; 8 bases fit TRBD1. The CDR3 sequence is 14 residues long. The J segment lost 5 bases and the V segment lost 4 bases, leaving 6 bases of the junction unmatched. Per the germline V gene, CDR1 is MDHEN and CDR2 is SYDVKM. This CDR3 is CASSWTGIRTEAFF. As DNA, the CDR3 is TGTGCCAGCAGTTGGACAGGGATAAGGACTGAAGCTTTCTTT. Supplemented by reference TRBV28 and TRBJ1-1, the full variable domain reads DVKVTQSSRYLVKRTGEKVFLECVQDMDHENMFWYRQDPGLGLRLIYFSYDVKMKEKGDIPEGYSVSREKKERFSLILESASTNQTSMYLCASSWTGIRTEAFFGQGTRLTVV.

This sequence joins TRBV7-6 and TRBJ2-1; 7 bases line up with TRBD1. V was clipped by 5 bases and J by 2 bases; unmatched bases: 6. The CDR3 has 15 residues. The germline V gene encodes CDR1 SGHVS and CDR2 FNYEAQ. In nucleotides, the CDR3 is TGTGCCAGCAGCACGCAACAGGGGACCTACAATGAGCAGTTCTTC. Protein: CASSTQQGTYNEQFF.

The chain employs TRBV3-1 (or the pseudogene TRBV3-2) and TRBJ2-7; D is perhaps TRBD2 (6 bases). Trimming pared 0 bases from V and 7 bases from J, leaving 16 bases between. The CDR3 is 15 residues long. Germline V gene data show CDR1 as LGHDT and CDR2 as YNNKEL (reference sequence). CDR3 coding DNA: TGTGCCAGCAGCCAAGACCCGGGGGTTTCCAGGGAGCAGTACTTC. It is translated as CASSQDPGVSREQYF.